One sample yielded the 19 T cell receptor beta chains listed below, sequenced in a study of T cells after posttransplantation cyclophosphamide. Generated by immunoSEQ multiplex PCR, the TCRdb table keeps only in-frame clones and is missing some. The table lists approximately 40,000 clones, around 78% of them singletons. Treatment was busulfan-fludarabine conditioning, a marrow graft, and cyclophosphamide on days +3 and +4. Sequenced here: CD4+ T cells sorted from blood, sampled approximately 2,000 days after a stem cell transplant with posttransplant cyclophosphamide. All receptors derive from a female patient aged 35 to 55 who received an allogeneic stem cell transplant from a related donor, was CMV-positive, and had no GVHD. Some T cells may be transferred from the graft donor.

The chain combines TRBV19 with TRBJ1-5; no clear D gene. Trimming took 8 bases from V and 0 from J, leaving 14 bases between them. This CDR3 is 15 amino acids long. Germline V lookup: CDR1 LNHDA, CDR2 SQIVND (reference sequence). CDR3 residues: CASHQTTFSNQPQHF. In DNA form, the CDR3 reads TGTGCCAGTCATCAGACAACTTTTAGCAATCAGCCCCAGCATTTT.

The chain has TRBV19 and TRBJ1-1; TRBD1 agrees at 7 bases. V shed 9 bases and J 1 base; nucleotides not matched to a gene: 8. The CDR3 is 14 residues long. Germline CDR1 is LNHDA and CDR2 is SQIVND (reference sequence). The CDR3: CASVLGGPNTEAFF. In nucleotides, the CDR3 is TGTGCCAGCGTCTTAGGGGGCCCGAACACTGAAGCTTTCTTT.

The rearrangement uses TRBV6-4 and TRBJ2-1; 12 bases are a match to TRBD2. The V segment lost 5 bases and the J segment 3 bases; nucleotides outside the gene matches: 5. There are 16 residues in the CDR3. The germline gives CDR1 MRHNA, CDR2 SNTAGT. The CDR3 bases are TGTGCCAGCAGTACGCTAGCGGGGGGGCTCTACAATGAGCAGTTCTTC. Translation gives CASSTLAGGLYNEQFF.

This chain links TRBV6-1 with TRBJ1-5; D is unresolved. Between the trimmed V and J ends, which lost 3 bases and 0 bases, there was a span of 9 bases. Per germline, CDR1 MNHNS and CDR2 SASEGT. The CDR3 totals 15 residues. This CDR3 reads CASSENILSNQPQHF. CDR3 DNA: TGTGCCAGCAGTGAGAACATTCTTAGCAATCAGCCCCAGCATTTT.

This clone was seen a few times. V is TRBV4-1 and J is TRBJ2-7; TRBD1 might be the D (7 bases). V was trimmed by 1 base and J by 7 bases, leaving 17 bases between them. Germline-derived CDR1 and CDR2 are MGHRA and YSYEKL. This CDR3 is 15 amino acids long. The DNA for the CDR3 is TGCGCCAGCAGCCAAGGAACAGGGGCCCGGGGGGAGCAGTACTTC. It encodes CASSQGTGARGEQYF.

The rearrangement uses TRBV19 and TRBJ1-2; 10 bases line up with TRBD1. The CDR3 totals 15 residues. The J segment lost 3 bases and the V segment lost 3 bases, leaving 4 bases of the junction unmatched. Germline V CDR1 and CDR2: LNHDA, SQIVND (reference sequence). CDR3 protein: CASSIGTGDDYGYTF. CDR3 sequence (DNA): TGTGCCAGTAGTATTGGGACAGGGGACGACTATGGCTACACCTTC.

The V and J genes are TRBV10-3 and TRBJ1-4; D possibly corresponds to TRBD1 (5 bases). CDR1 is ENHRY, CDR2 SYGVKD, per germline. CDR3 length equals 14 residues. Deletions cut 2 bases from V and 7 bases from J, with 11 bases between. The DNA for the CDR3 is TGTGCCATCAGTGAGGGCCAGGGAGGTGAAAAACTGTTTTTT. Translation: CAISEGQGGEKLFF.

This clone was seen only a few times. The chain has TRBV2 and TRBJ1-2; D not certain. The CDR3 is 15 amino acids. V lost 6 bases and J 8 bases, leaving 22 bases between the germline ends. The germline V gene has CDR1 SNHLY and CDR2 FYNNEI. The CDR3 region has the DNA TGTGCCAGCAGGCAACAGCCCCACCGGGAGGGAGGCTACACCTTC. Residues: CASRQQPHREGGYTF.

The chain has TRBV6-1 and TRBJ2-7; 8 nucleotides align to TRBD1. The CDR3 totals 15 residues. Germline lookup yields CDR1 MNHNS and CDR2 SASEGT. J gave up 5 bases and V 4 bases, and 10 bases lay outside the gene matches. The CDR3 protein is CASSVDQGALDEQYF. CDR3 DNA: TGTGCCAGCAGTGTGGATCAGGGGGCGCTCGACGAGCAGTACTTC.

The chain recombines TRBV6-5 with TRBJ2-1; possible D gene TRBD1, 6 bases. Per germline, CDR1 MNHEY and CDR2 SVGAGI. Trimming pared 3 bases from V and 4 bases from J, leaving 13 bases between. The CDR3 is 15 amino acids. The CDR3 DNA follows: TGTGCCAGCAGTTATAAGGACAGCTATTACAATGAGCAGTTCTTC. This translates into CASSYKDSYYNEQFF.

This sequence joins TRBV7-8 and TRBJ1-1; D is ambiguous. CDR1 SGHVS and CDR2 FQNEAQ come from the germline V gene. V gave up 5 bases and J gave up 4 bases, with 8 bases separating them. The CDR3 consists of 12 residues. CDR3 protein: CASSHAGTEAFF. In DNA form, the CDR3 reads TGTGCCAGCAGCCATGCGGGCACTGAAGCTTTCTTT.

The chain couples TRBV6-1 to TRBJ1-1, with TRBD1 as a possible D gene (6 bases). The V end lost 5 bases, the J end lost 4 bases, and 8 bases lay between the germline ends. The V gene's germline CDR1 is MNHNS and CDR2 SASEGT. The CDR3 sequence is 12 residues long. CDR3: CASSPGATEAFF. Here the CDR3 DNA reads TGTGCCAGCAGTCCAGGGGCCACTGAAGCTTTCTTT.

CDR3 DNA sequence: TGTGCCAGCACCCCAACAGTGGGGGGAAGAGGCGAAAAACTGTTTTTT. Translated, it gives CASTPTVGGRGEKLFF. The chain employs TRBV7-9 and TRBJ1-4; D might be TRBD1 (5 bases). V lost 7 bases to trimming and J lost 8 bases, with 23 bases between them. This CDR3 has 16 residues. Per the germline V gene, CDR1 is SEHNR and CDR2 is FQNEAQ (reference sequence). The complete variable domain, with remaining parts taken from reference TRBV7-9 and TRBJ1-4, reads DTGVSQNPRHKITKRGQNVTFRCDPISEHNRLYWYRQTLGQGPEFLTYFQNEAQLEKSRLLSDRFSAERPKGSFSTLEIQRTEQGDSAMYLCASTPTVGGRGEKLFFGSGTQLSVL.

The CDR3 DNA sequence: TGTGCCAGCAGCTACGACAGGGCGGTGGGCACTGAAGCTTTCTTT. It codes for CASSYDRAVGTEAFF. The chain is built from TRBV5-6 and TRBJ1-1; 7 bases are shared with TRBD1. The CDR3 extends over 15 amino acids. CDR1 SGHDT and CDR2 YYEEEE come from the germline V gene. Trimming removed 3 bases from V and 4 bases from J; junction bases left unmatched: 9.

This chain connects TRBV4-3 to TRBJ2-7; 8 bases fit TRBD2. The germline CDR1 and CDR2 sequences are LGHNA and YSLEER. With V trimmed by 0 bases and J by 1 base, 5 bases remained unmatched. The CDR3 length is 16 residues. The CDR3, as DNA: TGCGCCAGCAGCCAAGATCCTAGCGGGTCATCCTACGAGCAGTACTTC. This gives the protein CASSQDPSGSSYEQYF.

The chain is built from TRBV13 and TRBJ2-5; 7 bases match TRBD2. This CDR3 spans 17 amino acids. J lost 3 bases, V lost 4 bases, and 14 bases had no gene match. Per germline, CDR1 PRHDT and CDR2 FYEKMQ (reference sequence). CDR3 residues: CASSSLGFRGEKETQYF. For the CDR3, the DNA is TGTGCCAGCAGCTCCCTTGGATTCCGGGGGGAAAAAGAGACCCAGTACTTC.

V gene TRBV5-1 combines with J gene TRBJ2-7, with 9 bases aligning to TRBD1. V lost 4 bases, J lost 2 bases, and 4 bases stayed unmatched. CDR1 is SGHRS and CDR2 is YFSETQ in the germline V gene. This CDR3 spans 14 amino acids. The CDR3 DNA sequence: TGCGCCAGCAGCGTTGGGGACAGGGCCTACGAGCAGTACTTC. Its translation is CASSVGDRAYEQYF.

The chain uses TRBV30 and TRBJ1-1; TRBD1 aligns across 7 bases. V lost 5 bases and J lost 0; bases outside the gene matches: 3. CDR1 and CDR2 (germline): GTSNPN, SVGIG (reference sequence). This CDR3 contains 13 residues. CDR3 sequence reads: CAWSRGMNTEAFF. The CDR3 DNA is TGTGCCTGGTCCAGGGGGATGAACACTGAAGCTTTCTTT.

The CDR3 region is CAITQGGNTEAFF. CDR3 nucleotide sequence: TGTGCCATCACTCAGGGGGGGAACACTGAAGCTTTCTTT. The rearrangement uses TRBV10-3 and TRBJ1-1, with 7 bases that match TRBD1. In germline, CDR1 is ENHRY, CDR2 SYGVKD. This CDR3 contains 13 residues. Losses at the gene ends were 7 bases for V and 1 base for J; bases not matched to a gene: 3.